These 17 T cell receptor beta chains were all obtained from the same sample, sequenced in a study of cytomegalovirus exposure and HLA in healthy donors. The PCR employed 60 Vbeta primers together with 13 Jbeta primers. Sequencing used immunoSEQ multiplex PCR; TCRdb keeps in-frame clones, though not all of them. The data hold around 150,000 clones, with 50% to 75% observed a single time. Sequenced: PBMCs. The receptor source for this set is a woman in her thirties in good health and CMV-seropositive.

This chain links TRBV7-6 with TRBJ2-5; a weak D match, TRBD2 (6 bases). The ends were cut back, 1 base at V and 8 bases at J, with 11 bases in the middle. CDR3 length: 13 residues. Germline values: CDR1 SGHVS, CDR2 FNYEAQ. The CDR3 DNA reads TGTGCCAGCAGCTTAGGGGCGGGGTCAACCCAGTACTTC. Encoded protein: CASSLGAGSTQYF.

The rearrangement links TRBV6-4 to TRBJ1-1; TRBD1 matches 9 bases. CDR1 and CDR2 (germline): MRHNA, SNTAGT. The CDR3 loop spans 18 amino acids. Trimming took 2 bases from V and 0 from J; bases not matched to a gene: 10. CDR3 in DNA: TGTGCCAGCAGTGACCCTGTCCCGGGACAGGGAATGAACACTGAAGCTTTCTTT. Translating it yields CASSDPVPGQGMNTEAFF.

The sample holds a few counts of this clone. A far larger clone lies a single base away; this is likely a read error. The J gene is TRBJ1-2, the V gene TRBV5-1, with TRBD1 identical over 7 bases. The CDR3 runs 14 residues. Germline V gives CDR1 SGHRS, CDR2 YFSETQ. The CDR3 DNA reads TGCGCCAGGAGCTTCGACAGGGTTGGAAGTGGCTACACCTTC. The encoded protein is CARSFDRVGSGYTF.

The sample holds a few counts of this clone. The chain has TRBV29-1 and TRBJ1-1, with a possible D match to TRBD1 (5 bases). The CDR3 consists of 16 residues. The germline gives CDR1 SQVTM, CDR2 ANQGSEA. V was clipped by 6 bases and J by 5 bases, with 25 bases between them. CDR3 coding DNA: TGCAGCGTGGGAGACCTAGGCGGGGAGGGGAGAACTGAAGCTTTCTTT. As protein: CSVGDLGGEGRTEAFF.

The genes are TRBV5-1 and TRBJ1-4; D remains unclear. Looked up from germline, CDR1 is SGHRS and CDR2 is YFSETQ. The V end was cut by 6 bases, the J end by 8 bases, with 20 bases between. The CDR3 spans 15 residues. CDR3 loop: CASTPGGQTREKLFF. Written as DNA, the CDR3 is TGCGCCAGCACCCCTGGTGGGCAGACCCGCGAAAAACTGTTTTTT.

The chain employs TRBV6-5 and TRBJ1-2, with TRBD1 matching 9 bases. The CDR3 consists of 14 residues. V shed 5 bases and J 7 bases; nucleotides not matched to a gene: 8. Germline lookup yields CDR1 MNHEY and CDR2 SVGAGI. This chain's CDR3 is CASSATGGQGGYTF. CDR3 bases: TGTGCCAGCAGTGCCACAGGGGGACAGGGTGGCTACACCTTC.

The chain couples TRBV2 to TRBJ1-5, with a weak D call TRBD1 (5 bases). V was clipped by 5 bases and J by 5 bases, with 25 bases between them. The germline gives CDR1 SNHLY, CDR2 FYNNEI. The CDR3 is made up of 18 amino acids. CDR3 loop: CASSRSGNPGEGHQPQHF. Here the CDR3 DNA reads TGTGCCAGCAGTCGGAGCGGGAATCCTGGCGAGGGGCATCAGCCCCAGCATTTT.

The rearrangement links TRBV7-2 to TRBJ2-1; 10 positions match TRBD2. After removal of 4 bases from V and 6 bases from J, the junction contained 15 bases not matched to a gene. The CDR3 totals 18 residues. Germline V gene lookup returns CDR1 SGHTA and CDR2 FQGNSA. CDR3 region: CASSSTPPSGSITNEQFF. CDR3 bases: TGTGCCAGCAGCTCCACACCCCCTAGCGGGAGTATTACCAATGAGCAGTTCTTC.

In regard to this clone: Since no conserved phenylalanine or tryptophan closes the CDR3, a read error is the likely cause. The V and J genes are TRBV5-6 and TRBJ2-7; TRBD1 agrees at 7 bases. Germline V gives CDR1 SGHDT, CDR2 YYEEEE. V trimming: 2 bases; J trimming: 2 bases; junction bases outside the gene matches: 4. The CDR3 extends over 14 amino acids. CDR3 DNA sequence: TGTGCCAGCAGCTTATCCGGGACAGCCTACGAGCAGTACCTC. Amino acids: CASSLSGTAYEQYL.

This chain connects TRBV2 to TRBJ1-2; the match to TRBD1 covers 8 bases. Trimming took 8 bases from V and 5 from J; bases not matched to a gene: 13. CDR3 length: 15 amino acids. Germline V gene lookup returns CDR1 SNHLY and CDR2 FYNNEI. CDR3 in amino acids: CASDGAYRGLYGYTF. CDR3 DNA: TGTGCCAGCGATGGGGCCTACAGGGGGTTGTATGGCTACACCTTC.

This clone was detected a few times. V is TRBV5-1 and J is TRBJ2-7, with TRBD2 matching 7 bases. This CDR3 spans 13 amino acids. The germline V gene encodes CDR1 SGHRS and CDR2 YFSETQ. The V segment lost 5 bases and the J segment 6 bases; nucleotides outside the gene matches: 8. The DNA for the CDR3 is TGCGCCAGCAGTGCAAGGACTAGTGGCGAGCAGTACTTC. Amino acids: CASSARTSGEQYF.

The chain recombines TRBV5-1 with TRBJ2-3; 8 bases map to TRBD2. This CDR3 comprises 17 residues. After removal of 0 bases from V and 5 bases from J, the junction contained 11 bases not matched to a gene. Germline-derived CDR1 and CDR2 are SGHRS and YFSETQ. CDR3 bases: TGCGCCAGCAGCTTGGCCCTGCGGGGACTAGTGGGAGATACGCAGTATTTT. It specifies CASSLALRGLVGDTQYF.

This clone showed up just a few times. This rearrangement joins TRBV4-1 to TRBJ2-1, with 8 bases fitting TRBD2. V gave up 5 bases and J gave up 7 bases; unmatched junction bases: 10. From germline, CDR1 is MGHRA and CDR2 YSYEKL. This CDR3 comprises 15 residues. The CDR3 protein is CASSTREGLGNEQFF. For the CDR3, the DNA is TGCGCCAGCAGCACCCGGGAGGGCCTCGGGAATGAGCAGTTCTTC.

This clone appeared once. This chain joins TRBV4-1 and TRBJ2-1, with D possibly matching TRBD2 (6 bases). The CDR3 has 16 residues. The V gene's germline CDR1 is MGHRA and CDR2 YSYEKL. The V and J ends lost 1 base and 8 bases respectively, with 18 bases between them. In DNA, the CDR3 is TGCGCCAGCAGCCAAGGGTGGAGGGTAAGGGGTGATGAGCAGTTCTTC. Translated: CASSQGWRVRGDEQFF.

The chain links TRBV10-1 to TRBJ2-1; D is undetermined. Germline values: CDR1 WNHNN, CDR2 SYGVQD (reference sequence). The CDR3 length is 13 residues. The germline V and J ends were trimmed by 5 bases and 4 bases, with 9 bases remaining between them. Written as DNA, the CDR3 is TGCGCCAGCAGTCTAAAAGTTTACAATGAGCAGTTCTTC. This codes for CASSLKVYNEQFF.

The CDR3 coding sequence is TGTGCCAGCAGCTCGGGGGACAGGGAAAGGTCCGAGCAGTACTTC. Protein product: CASSSGDRERSEQYF. The rearrangement uses TRBV5-4 and TRBJ2-7, with 9 nucleotides matching TRBD1. The CDR3 runs 15 residues. V shed 3 bases and J 6 bases; nucleotides not matched to a gene: 10. From germline, CDR1 is SGHNT and CDR2 YYREEE (reference sequence).

J is TRBJ1-2 and V is TRBV7-8; 7 nucleotides match TRBD1. This CDR3 region has 15 residues. Trimming cost V 3 bases and J 4 bases; bases outside gene matches: 8. Germline assignment: CDR1 SGHVS and CDR2 FQNEAQ. CDR3 in amino acids: CASSFDNRGFYGYTF. CDR3 DNA sequence: TGTGCCAGCAGCTTCGACAACAGGGGATTCTATGGCTACACCTTC.